This T cell receptor beta chain was captured by sequencing in a study of CD8+ T cells in alopecia areata. Study-level findings and limits: Patients showed less clear TCR sequence sharing than mice, possibly partly because of HLA diversity. Scalp repertoires also include resident alphabeta T cells from normal skin.

Sorted out of PBMCs were CD4+ T cells and CD8+ T cells. Trimming removed 3 bases from V and 7 bases from J, with 9 bases in between. CDR1 is MGHRA and CDR2 is YSYEKL in the germline V gene. The CDR3 runs 13 residues. About this clone itself: Its antigen is undetermined.

RNA extraction was followed by reverse transcription into cDNA, which acted as the sequencing template. Produced via immunoSEQ multiplex PCR; TCRdb's table is partial and in-frame only. The table records about 82,000 clones, just over 50% of them present only once. The sequence was obtained from a human donor with alopecia areata. The chain couples TRBV4-1 to TRBJ1-4, with a possible D match to TRBD1 (5 bases). Sequenced input: NKG2D-high CD8+ T cells sorted from blood. The CDR3 region is CASSHGAGEKLFF. DNA for the CDR3: TGCGCCAGCAGCCATGGGGCGGGTGAAAAACTGTTTTTT.